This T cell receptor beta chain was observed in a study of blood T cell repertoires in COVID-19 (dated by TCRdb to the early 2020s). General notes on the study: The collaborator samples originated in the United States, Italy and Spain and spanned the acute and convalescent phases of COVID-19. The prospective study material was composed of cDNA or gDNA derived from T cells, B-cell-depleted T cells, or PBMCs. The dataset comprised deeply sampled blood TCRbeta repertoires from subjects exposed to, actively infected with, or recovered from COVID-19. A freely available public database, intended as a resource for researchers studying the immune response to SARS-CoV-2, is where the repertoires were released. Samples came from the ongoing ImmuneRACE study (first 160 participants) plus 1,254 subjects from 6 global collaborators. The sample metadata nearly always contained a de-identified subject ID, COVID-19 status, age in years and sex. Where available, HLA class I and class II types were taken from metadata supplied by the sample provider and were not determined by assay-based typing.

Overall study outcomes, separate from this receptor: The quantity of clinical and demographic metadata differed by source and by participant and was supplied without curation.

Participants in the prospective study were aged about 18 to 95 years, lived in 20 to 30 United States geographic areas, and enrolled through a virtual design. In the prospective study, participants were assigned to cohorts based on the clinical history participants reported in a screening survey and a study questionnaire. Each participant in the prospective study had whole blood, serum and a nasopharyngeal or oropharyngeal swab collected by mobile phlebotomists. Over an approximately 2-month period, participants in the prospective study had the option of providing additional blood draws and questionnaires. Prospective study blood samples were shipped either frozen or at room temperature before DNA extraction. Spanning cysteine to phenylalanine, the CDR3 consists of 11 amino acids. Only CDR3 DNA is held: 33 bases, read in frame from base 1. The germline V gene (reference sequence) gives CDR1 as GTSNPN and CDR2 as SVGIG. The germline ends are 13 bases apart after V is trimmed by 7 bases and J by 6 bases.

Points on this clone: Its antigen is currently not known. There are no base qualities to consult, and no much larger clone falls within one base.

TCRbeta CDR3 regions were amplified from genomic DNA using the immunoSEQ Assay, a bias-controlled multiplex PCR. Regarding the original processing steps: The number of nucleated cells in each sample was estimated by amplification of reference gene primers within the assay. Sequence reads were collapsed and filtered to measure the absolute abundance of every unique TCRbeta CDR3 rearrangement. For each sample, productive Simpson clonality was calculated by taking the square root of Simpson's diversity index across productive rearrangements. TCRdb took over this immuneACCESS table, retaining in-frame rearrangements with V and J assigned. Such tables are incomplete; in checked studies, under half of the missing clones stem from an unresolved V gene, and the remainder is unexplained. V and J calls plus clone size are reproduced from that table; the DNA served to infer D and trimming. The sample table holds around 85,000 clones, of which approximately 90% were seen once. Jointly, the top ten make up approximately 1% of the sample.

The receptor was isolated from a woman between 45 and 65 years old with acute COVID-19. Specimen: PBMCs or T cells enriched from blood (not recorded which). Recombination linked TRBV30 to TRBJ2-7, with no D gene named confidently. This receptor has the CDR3 CAYSAQVEQYF. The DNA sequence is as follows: TGTGCCTACTCGGCGCAGGTCGAGCAGTACTTC. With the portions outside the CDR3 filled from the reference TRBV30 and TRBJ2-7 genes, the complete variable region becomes SQTIHQWPATLVQPVGSPLSLECTVEGTSNPNLYWYRQAAGRGLQLLFYSVGIGQISSEVPQNLSASRPQDRQFILSSKKLLLSDSGFYLCAYSAQVEQYFGPGTRLTVT.